Within the sample, the clone carrying this TCR beta chain is medium-sized. Its specificity is unknown. From the germline J gene comes the end of the CDR3, since the read stops 3 residues before it. The data were obtained in a study of T cell clonality in common variable immunodeficiency. The CDR3 totals 14 residues. Per germline, CDR1 SGHTA and CDR2 FQGNSA. The V gene lost 6 bases and the J gene lost 4 bases, with 16 bases spanning the gap. Repertoires were generated with immunoSEQ multiplex PCR, while TCRdb's copy carries only in-frame clones and drops some. Recorded here are under 20,000 clones, none singletons. General study points: In common variable immunodeficiency, TCR beta chains reportedly carried fewer deletions and N-nucleotide insertions.

The sequenced sample was peripheral blood mononuclear cells. This TCR came from a human donor with common variable immunodeficiency. The gene calls are TRBV7-2 and TRBJ2-7; tentative D call: TRBD2 (6 bases). CDR3 DNA (partial): TGTGCCAGCAGGACCGGGACTTCTCATTACGAG. Protein: CASRTGTSHYE. The full CDR3 sequence reads CASRTGTSHYEQYF.